This T cell receptor (beta chain) was sequenced for a study of cytomegalovirus exposure and HLA in healthy donors. Study-wide context: Early released data had around 79 million unique TCRs, all coming from HLA-typed donors. Study outcomes and limitations: Per a later analysis, HLA-associated TCR beta chains showed more clonal expansion than other, equally common TCR beta chains. Reportedly, cytomegalovirus status was diagnosed with high sensitivity and specificity. In a later analysis, common viral pathogens appeared linked to several of the most significant clusters.

The CDR3 sequence is 20 residues long. The V gene's germline CDR1 is SGHRS and CDR2 YFSETQ. V was pared by 1 base and J by 4 bases, with 20 bases of the junction left unmatched. Comment on this clone: As yet, its antigen is unknown.

The PCR made use of 60 Vbeta and 13 Jbeta primers. Data came from immunoSEQ multiplex PCR; TCRdb stores just in-frame clones and leaves some out. The data contain about 150,000 clones, 80% of them seen just once; the ten biggest clones take up around 5.6%. This receptor was taken from a woman aged 40 to 50 in good health and CMV-seropositive. The chain links TRBV5-1 to TRBJ2-1; 7 nucleotides line up with TRBD2. Specimen: PBMCs. The CDR3 is CASSLWGRAIPPSGYNEQFF. The CDR3 DNA is TGCGCCAGCAGCTTGTGGGGGAGGGCCATACCCCCATCAGGTTACAATGAGCAGTTCTTC.